The 20 T cell receptor beta chains reported below all come from one sample, sequenced in a study of T-cell reconstitution after alpha-beta-depleted transplantation in children (TCRdb year 2016). The library was obtained by PCR. For sequencing, an Illumina HiSeq 2500 was employed. To normalize quantification of the TCRbeta repertoire, the TCR libraries were built with molecular barcoding that relied on unique molecular identifiers. The public reads were reprocessed in TCRdb via fastp at Q25 and MiXCR, keeping in-frame beta chains. Rows are unified per CDR3 protein, each entry keeping the most common DNA and genes. Recorded for this sample are around 580,000 distinct CDR3 sequences; 27% of them occurred a single time. The ten largest clones represent 35% to 40% of the sample. The sample's treatment or condition label is to be understood as: allogeneic hematopoietic cell transplantation with graft depleted of TCRalphabeta T cells and CD19 B cells.

The sequenced sample was PBMCs, obtained before TCRalphabeta/CD19-depleted stem cell transplant. The receptors originated from a boy in the first two years of life with Wiskott-Aldrich syndrome, due to receive a stem cell transplant.

The J gene is TRBJ2-5, the V gene TRBV5-1, with 12 bases aligning to TRBD1. There are 16 residues in the CDR3. With V trimmed by 4 bases and J by 5 bases, 9 bases remained unmatched. Germline CDR1 is SGHRS and CDR2 is YFSETQ. CDR3 sequence reads: CASSIHRDRGRETQYF. In DNA form, the CDR3 reads TGCGCCAGCAGCATCCACCGGGACAGGGGGCGGGAGACCCAGTACTTC.

The chain combines TRBV28 with TRBJ2-5, with TRBD1 identical over 9 bases. CDR1 and CDR2 from the germline V gene are MDHEN and SYDVKM. V lost 4 bases, J lost 3 bases, and 12 bases stayed unmatched. This CDR3 spans 17 amino acids. CDR3 DNA sequence: TGTGCCAGCAGTTCAATCGGACAGGGGACACGTAAAGAGACCCAGTACTTC. Translating gives CASSSIGQGTRKETQYF. Using reference TRBV28 and TRBJ2-5 for the parts outside the CDR3, the full variable domain is DVKVTQSSRYLVKRTGEKVFLECVQDMDHENMFWYRQDPGLGLRLIYFSYDVKMKEKGDIPEGYSVSREKKERFSLILESASTNQTSMYLCASSSIGQGTRKETQYFGPGTRLLVL.

This chain links TRBV10-3 with TRBJ2-7, with D perhaps matching TRBD1 (6 bases). The CDR3 extends over 17 amino acids. Germline loops: CDR1 ENHRY, CDR2 SYGVKD. V lost 0 bases and J lost 1, with 16 bases in between. The CDR3 region has the DNA TGTGCCATCAGTGAGTCCGACCTAACCACAGGGTCCTACGAGCAGTACTTC. Translating it yields CAISESDLTTGSYEQYF.

This rearrangement joins TRBV20-1 to TRBJ2-1; D call uncertain. The CDR3 has 12 amino acids. CDR1 is DFQATT, CDR2 SNEGSKA, per germline (reference sequence). The V end lost 0 bases, the J end lost 9 bases, and 9 bases lay between the germline ends. For the CDR3, the DNA is TGCAGTGCTAGAGATCTGGTCGGTGAGCAGTTCTTC. Translation gives CSARDLVGEQFF.

This clonotype was counted at least ten times. The rearrangement links TRBV11-2 to TRBJ1-6; D uncertain. Trimming shortened V by 0 bases and J by 8 bases, and 5 bases separated the two germline ends. The CDR3 contains 13 residues. Germline V CDR1 and CDR2: SGHAT, FQNNGV. The CDR3 DNA follows: TGTGCCAGCAGCTTAGAGGGTGATTCACCCCTCCACTTT. This sequence encodes CASSLEGDSPLHF.

This sequence joins TRBV12-3 or TRBV12-4 and TRBJ2-5, with 10 nucleotides matching TRBD2. V gave up 6 bases and J gave up 5 bases; unmatched junction bases: 0. The CDR3 consists of 12 residues. The CDR3 sequence: CASRGLAETQYF. The CDR3 DNA reads TGTGCCAGCAGGGGACTAGCGGAGACCCAGTACTTC.

The gene calls are TRBV28 and TRBJ1-4; D unresolved. Per germline, CDR1 MDHEN and CDR2 SYDVKM. CDR3 length: 14 amino acids. V dropped 5 bases and J dropped 8 bases, with 15 bases sitting between them. The CDR3 bases are TGTGCCAGCAGTCCCGGAGGTCGTAAGGAAAAACTGTTTTTT. Its protein product is CASSPGGRKEKLFF.

The CDR3 sequence: CASGSGGTDTQYF. The CDR3 DNA follows: TGCGCCAGCGGCAGTGGGGGGACAGATACGCAGTATTTT. The V call is TRBV5-1, the J call TRBJ2-3, with TRBD2 as a possible D gene (6 bases). CDR3 size: 13 residues. Trimming removed 7 bases at V and 3 bases at J, with 12 bases between. The germline V gene has CDR1 SGHRS and CDR2 YFSETQ. The entire variable domain, with the rest obtained from reference TRBV5-1 and TRBJ2-3, is as follows: KAGVTQTPRYLIKTRGQQVTLSCSPISGHRSVSWYQQTPGQGLQFLFEYFSETQRNKGNFPGRFSGRQFSNSRSEMNVSTLELGDSALYLCASGSGGTDTQYFGPGTRLTVL.

This clonotype was recorded at least ten times. This rearrangement joins TRBV5-1 to TRBJ2-5; unclear D gene. This CDR3 contains 13 residues. Germline CDR1 SGHRS, CDR2 YFSETQ. With 0 bases removed from V and 2 bases from J, the gap between germline ends came to 5 bases. Here the CDR3 DNA reads TGCGCCAGCAGCTTGGGGTGGCAAGAGACCCAGTACTTC. It specifies CASSLGWQETQYF.

The V and J genes are TRBV5-1 and TRBJ2-1, with a weak D call TRBD2 (6 bases). This CDR3 comprises 16 residues. V lost 1 base to trimming and J lost 4 bases, with 15 bases between them. Germline V lookup: CDR1 SGHRS, CDR2 YFSETQ. The CDR3 spells CASSLLRASEYNEQFF. As DNA, the CDR3 is TGCGCCAGCAGCTTGCTTCGGGCTAGCGAGTACAATGAGCAGTTCTTC.

This clonotype has a handful of counts. This chain connects TRBV29-1 to TRBJ2-1; unclear D gene. V dropped 1 base and J dropped 1 base, with 11 bases sitting between them. The CDR3 totals 15 residues. Germline V lookup: CDR1 SQVTM, CDR2 ANQGSEA. The DNA of the CDR3 is TGCAGCGTTGAAGGGGGTACTGGTTCCTACAATGAGCAGTTCTTC. Encoded protein: CSVEGGTGSYNEQFF.

J is TRBJ2-5 and V is TRBV29-1; D uncertain. The CDR3 sequence is 12 residues long. Germline assignment: CDR1 SQVTM and CDR2 ANQGSEA. Trimming shortened V by 8 bases and J by 3 bases, and 13 bases separated the two germline ends. CDR3 residues: CSTIGPEETQYF. As DNA, the CDR3 is TGCAGCACCATTGGCCCCGAAGAGACCCAGTACTTC.

There are a few counts of this clonotype. CDR3 coding DNA: TGTGCCAGCAGTTCCCTTAAAGGGGCCTACGAGCAGTACTTC. Translation gives CASSSLKGAYEQYF. This chain uses TRBV12-3 or TRBV12-4 with TRBJ2-7, with D possibly being TRBD1 (5 bases). The CDR3 is 14 amino acids. Trimming cost V 4 bases and J 2 bases, with 12 bases left between them.

The rearrangement uses TRBV20-1 and TRBJ2-1; TRBD2 matches at 9 bases. V lost 3 bases, J lost 4 bases, and 10 bases stayed unmatched. This CDR3 is 16 amino acids long. Germline values: CDR1 DFQATT, CDR2 SNEGSKA (reference sequence). CDR3 amino acids: CSASGAGGPPYNEQFF. The CDR3 nucleotides are TGCAGTGCTAGTGGGGCGGGAGGGCCGCCTTACAATGAGCAGTTCTTC.

The chain uses TRBV10-3 and TRBJ2-3; a possible D gene is TRBD2 (5 bases). Trimming stripped 0 bases from V and 4 bases from J, with 11 bases between. Germline values: CDR1 ENHRY, CDR2 SYGVKD. CDR3 length equals 15 residues. The CDR3 DNA sequence: TGTGCCATCAGTGAGTCGAGAGGGAGCCCAGATACGCAGTATTTT. Protein product: CAISESRGSPDTQYF.

This clonotype was detected only a few times. The V call is TRBV6-4, the J call TRBJ1-5; no reliable D call. Looked up from germline, CDR1 is MRHNA and CDR2 is SNTAGT. V was cut by 5 bases and J by 0 bases, with 14 bases left in between. The CDR3 runs 16 residues. CDR3 nucleotide sequence: TGTGCCAGCAGTCCCTGGAAGTTTTATAGCAATCAGCCCCAGCATTTT. Amino acid sequence: CASSPWKFYSNQPQHF.

The sample holds a few counts of this clonotype. The chain uses TRBV28 and TRBJ2-7; 8 bases fit TRBD2. Per germline, CDR1 MDHEN and CDR2 SYDVKM. Trimming removed 7 bases from V and 2 bases from J; junction bases left unmatched: 7. The CDR3 consists of 14 residues. The DNA of the CDR3 is TGTGCCAGCATCTCCCCGGGACTAGCCTACGAGCAGTACTTC. Its protein product is CASISPGLAYEQYF.

This clonotype was observed a handful of times. V usage is TRBV20-1 and J usage is TRBJ2-1, with 7 bases identical to TRBD2. Germline V gene data show CDR1 as DFQATT and CDR2 as SNEGSKA (reference sequence). The CDR3 contains 12 residues. Trimming removed 1 base from V and 13 bases from J; junction bases left unmatched: 7. The CDR3 nucleotides read TGCAGTGCTAGAGCGGCCGGGACTATTCAGTTCTTC. It specifies CSARAAGTIQFF.

The chain uses TRBV20-1 and TRBJ2-7, with TRBD1 identical over 7 bases. V dropped 2 bases and J dropped 4; count of bases not matched to a gene: 8. The germline V gene has CDR1 DFQATT and CDR2 SNEGSKA (reference sequence). CDR3 size: 14 residues. In nucleotides, the CDR3 is TGCAGTGCTAGATCCGGGACAGTGGAATACGAGCAGTACTTC. This sequence encodes CSARSGTVEYEQYF.

This clonotype occurred a few times. The J gene is TRBJ1-6, the V gene TRBV20-1, with 7 bases that match TRBD1. The CDR3 runs 16 residues. Germline CDR1 DFQATT, CDR2 SNEGSKA (reference sequence). With V trimmed by 6 bases and J by 0 bases, 8 bases remained unmatched. The CDR3 DNA reads as TGCAGTGCACTGACAGGGAGATTCTCCTATAATTCACCCCTCCACTTT. It specifies CSALTGRFSYNSPLHF.